The rows below give T cell receptor beta chains drawn from one sample of a study of blood T cell repertoires in COVID-19. Repertoires were generated with immunoSEQ multiplex PCR, while TCRdb's copy carries only in-frame clones and drops some. This table holds nearly 300,000 clones, less than 85% found once. Sequences were obtained from peripheral blood. These receptors all stem from a human donor with COVID-19, enrolled during active disease. The donor label of this sample is uncertain. CDR3s include the opening cysteine and the closing phenylalanine or tryptophan. The order of the fields is D gene, V gene, J gene, CDR3 length, clone size, CDR3 DNA, CDR3 protein. D genes are given only for firm matches. Expanded clones are given a class, and other clones once, few, many or no size at all.

D gene: TRBD1
V gene: TRBV9
J gene: TRBJ2-2
CDR3 length: 15
clone size: NA
CDR3 DNA: TGTGCCAGCAGCCTACGGACAGGGGAAACCGGGGAGCTGTTTTTT
CDR3 protein: CASSLRTGETGELFF

D gene: NA
V gene: TRBV15
J gene: TRBJ1-2
CDR3 length: 14
clone size: NA
CDR3 DNA: TGTGCCACCAGCAGACAACAGGGTGGATATGGCTACACCTTC
CDR3 protein: CATSRQQGGYGYTF

D gene: NA
V gene: TRBV18
J gene: TRBJ2-7
CDR3 length: 15
clone size: few
CDR3 DNA: TGTGCCAGCTCACCACTTGGACAGAGCTCCTACGAGCAGTACTTC
CDR3 protein: CASSPLGQSSYEQYF

D gene: NA
V gene: TRBV11-1
J gene: TRBJ1-1
CDR3 length: 15
clone size: NA
CDR3 DNA: TGTGCCAGCAGATTTACGGGACACCCGAACACTGAAGCTTTCTTT
CDR3 protein: CASRFTGHPNTEAFF

D gene: TRBD1
V gene: TRBV29-1
J gene: TRBJ2-3
CDR3 length: 13
clone size: NA
CDR3 DNA: TGCAGCCTACAGGGGATCGGTACAGATACGCAGTATTTT
CDR3 protein: CSLQGIGTDTQYF

D gene: NA
V gene: TRBV5-8
J gene: TRBJ2-3
CDR3 length: 15
clone size: NA
CDR3 DNA: TGTGCCAGCAGCTTACAGGGCCGAGGCGCAGATACGCAGTATTTT
CDR3 protein: CASSLQGRGADTQYF

D gene: TRBD1
V gene: TRBV7-2
J gene: TRBJ2-5
CDR3 length: 13
clone size: NA
CDR3 DNA: TGTGCCAGCAGCCCTAGGGGGCGGGAGACCCAGTACTTC
CDR3 protein: CASSPRGRETQYF

D gene: TRBD2
V gene: TRBV9
J gene: TRBJ2-3
CDR3 length: 18
clone size: NA
CDR3 DNA: TGTGCCAGCAGCCTGGAGGTGGGGAGGGCGCCTGGCACAGATACGCAGTATTTT
CDR3 protein: CASSLEVGRAPGTDTQYF

D gene: NA
V gene: TRBV11-2
J gene: TRBJ2-4
CDR3 length: 18
clone size: NA
CDR3 DNA: TGTGCCAGCAGCTTAGATCTGGAGGTCTCACTAGCCAAAAACATTCAGTACTTC
CDR3 protein: CASSLDLEVSLAKNIQYF

D gene: NA
V gene: TRBV6-1
J gene: TRBJ2-3
CDR3 length: 16
clone size: NA
CDR3 DNA: TGTGCCAGCAGTGAGGGCAGGACACTTAGCACAGATACGCAGTATTTT
CDR3 protein: CASSEGRTLSTDTQYF

D gene: NA
V gene: TRBV6-6
J gene: TRBJ1-1
CDR3 length: 14
clone size: NA
CDR3 DNA: TGTGCCAGCGGGGCAGGCTCTTTGAACACTGAAGCTTTCTTT
CDR3 protein: CASGAGSLNTEAFF

D gene: TRBD1
V gene: TRBV6-4
J gene: TRBJ2-6
CDR3 length: 15
clone size: NA
CDR3 DNA: TGTGCCAGCAGGGGACAGGGCTCTGGGGCCAACGTCCTGACTTTC
CDR3 protein: CASRGQGSGANVLTF

D gene: NA
V gene: TRBV6-2/TRBV6-3
J gene: TRBJ1-5
CDR3 length: 13
clone size: NA
CDR3 DNA: TGTGCCAGCAGTTCGCAGGGAATCGAGCCCCAGCATTTT
CDR3 protein: CASSSQGIEPQHF

D gene: NA
V gene: TRBV11-2
J gene: TRBJ2-5
CDR3 length: 16
clone size: NA
CDR3 DNA: TGTGCCAGCAGCCCCGACAGCCTGATGACCCAAGAGACCCAGTACTTC
CDR3 protein: CASSPDSLMTQETQYF

D gene: TRBD2
V gene: TRBV6-1
J gene: TRBJ2-2
CDR3 length: 16
clone size: NA
CDR3 DNA: TGTGCCAGCAGTGAACTAGCGGGAAGCTTCACCGGGGAGCTGTTTTTT
CDR3 protein: CASSELAGSFTGELFF

D gene: TRBD1
V gene: TRBV3-1/TRBV3-2
J gene: TRBJ1-1
CDR3 length: 14
clone size: few
CDR3 DNA: TGTGCCAGCAGCCCCCCGACAGGGTGGACTGAAGCTTTCTTT
CDR3 protein: CASSPPTGWTEAFF

D gene: NA
V gene: TRBV28
J gene: TRBJ2-7
CDR3 length: 15
clone size: NA
CDR3 DNA: TGTGCCAGCAGTTCCCCAGGGCCCGTGAACTACGAGCAGTACTTC
CDR3 protein: CASSSPGPVNYEQYF

D gene: NA
V gene: TRBV19
J gene: TRBJ1-3
CDR3 length: 17
clone size: NA
CDR3 DNA: TGTGCCAGTATGGACCCGGGACACGGAGATCCTGGAAACACCATATATTTT
CDR3 protein: CASMDPGHGDPGNTIYF

D gene: TRBD1
V gene: TRBV6-5
J gene: TRBJ1-5
CDR3 length: 14
clone size: NA
CDR3 DNA: TGTGCCAGCAAACGAACTCTCGACAGGGGAGCCCAGCATTTT
CDR3 protein: CASKRTLDRGAQHF

D gene: NA
V gene: TRBV28
J gene: TRBJ2-1
CDR3 length: 16
clone size: NA
CDR3 DNA: TGTGCCAGCAGTTTATGGAGAGGAAGCTCCTACAATGAGCAGTTCTTC
CDR3 protein: CASSLWRGSSYNEQFF

D gene: TRBD2
V gene: TRBV5-8
J gene: TRBJ2-7
CDR3 length: 16
clone size: NA
CDR3 DNA: TGTGCCAGCAGCGGACTAGCGGGCCTTCGAAGGATGGAGCAGTACTTC
CDR3 protein: CASSGLAGLRRMEQYF

D gene: NA
V gene: TRBV9
J gene: TRBJ2-1
CDR3 length: 15
clone size: NA
CDR3 DNA: TGTGCCAGCAGCTTATGGACCGACGCGGGAAATGAGCAGTTCTTC
CDR3 protein: CASSLWTDAGNEQFF

D gene: TRBD1
V gene: TRBV4-2
J gene: TRBJ1-2
CDR3 length: 16
clone size: NA
CDR3 DNA: TGTGCCAGCAGCCGCACTACAGGGGGAGCTAACTATGGCTACACCTTC
CDR3 protein: CASSRTTGGANYGYTF

D gene: NA
V gene: TRBV11-1
J gene: TRBJ1-5
CDR3 length: 15
clone size: NA
CDR3 DNA: TGTGCCAGCAGCTTAGACGGGGCGGGAGATCAGCCCCAGCATTTT
CDR3 protein: CASSLDGAGDQPQHF

D gene: NA
V gene: TRBV12-3/TRBV12-4
J gene: TRBJ1-1
CDR3 length: 13
clone size: few
CDR3 DNA: TGTGCCAGCAGCTTACAGGGAGGTACTGAAGCTTTCTTT
CDR3 protein: CASSLQGGTEAFF

D gene: NA
V gene: TRBV7-9
J gene: TRBJ1-1
CDR3 length: 12
clone size: NA
CDR3 DNA: TGTGCCAGCAGTAACAGCAACGCTGAAGCTTTCTTT
CDR3 protein: CASSNSNAEAFF

D gene: NA
V gene: TRBV2
J gene: TRBJ2-7
CDR3 length: 12
clone size: NA
CDR3 DNA: TGTGCCAGCAATCAGAGGACCTACGAGCAGTACTTC
CDR3 protein: CASNQRTYEQYF

D gene: NA
V gene: TRBV7-9
J gene: TRBJ1-1
CDR3 length: 14
clone size: NA
CDR3 DNA: TGTGCCAGCAGCTTAGAGGGAGGGGACACTGAAGCTTTCTTT
CDR3 protein: CASSLEGGDTEAFF

D gene: NA
V gene: TRBV30
J gene: TRBJ1-5
CDR3 length: 13
clone size: NA
CDR3 DNA: TGTGCCTGGAGTCGGGGTGCCAATCAGCCCCAGCATTTT
CDR3 protein: CAWSRGANQPQHF

D gene: NA
V gene: TRBV28
J gene: TRBJ1-4
CDR3 length: 13
clone size: NA
CDR3 DNA: TGTGCCAGCAGTTTACAGGGGCAGGAAAAACTGTTTTTT
CDR3 protein: CASSLQGQEKLFF

D gene: NA
V gene: TRBV10-3
J gene: TRBJ1-5
CDR3 length: 13
clone size: NA
CDR3 DNA: TGTGCCAGCGGGGACGGTAGCAATCAGCCCCAGCATTTT
CDR3 protein: CASGDGSNQPQHF

D gene: NA
V gene: TRBV18
J gene: TRBJ2-2
CDR3 length: 15
clone size: once
CDR3 DNA: TGTGCCAGCTCGAGGGATTCGCCGGGCACCGGGGAGCTGTTTTTT
CDR3 protein: CASSRDSPGTGELFF

D gene: NA
V gene: TRBV28
J gene: TRBJ2-3
CDR3 length: 18
clone size: NA
CDR3 DNA: TGTGCCAGCAGTATTATAGCTAGGATTTGCCCTGGCACAGATACGCAGTATTTT
CDR3 protein: CASSIIARICPGTDTQYF

D gene: TRBD2
V gene: TRBV2
J gene: TRBJ2-2
CDR3 length: 14
clone size: NA
CDR3 DNA: TGTGCCAGCGGGCGGGGGGCGAGTACCGGGGAGCTGTTTTTT
CDR3 protein: CASGRGASTGELFF

D gene: TRBD1
V gene: TRBV27
J gene: TRBJ1-4
CDR3 length: 14
clone size: NA
CDR3 DNA: TGTGCCAGCAGGACAGGGACAACTAATGAAAAACTGTTTTTT
CDR3 protein: CASRTGTTNEKLFF

D gene: NA
V gene: TRBV6-6
J gene: TRBJ2-3
CDR3 length: 12
clone size: NA
CDR3 DNA: TGTGCCAGCAGAACAAGCACAGATACGCAGTATTTT
CDR3 protein: CASRTSTDTQYF

D gene: NA
V gene: TRBV11-2
J gene: TRBJ1-1
CDR3 length: 16
clone size: NA
CDR3 DNA: TGTGCCAGCAGCTTAGGTAAACAGAATTTGAACACTGAAGCTTTCTTT
CDR3 protein: CASSLGKQNLNTEAFF

D gene: TRBD2
V gene: TRBV28
J gene: TRBJ2-7
CDR3 length: 13
clone size: NA
CDR3 DNA: TGTGCCACAGGGAGGGCCGCCTCCTACGAGCAGTACTTC
CDR3 protein: CATGRAASYEQYF

D gene: NA
V gene: TRBV5-5
J gene: TRBJ2-3
CDR3 length: 14
clone size: NA
CDR3 DNA: TGTGCCAGCAGCTTGGTGCGGGACACAGATACGCAGTATTTT
CDR3 protein: CASSLVRDTDTQYF

D gene: NA
V gene: TRBV4-2
J gene: TRBJ2-4
CDR3 length: 13
clone size: NA
CDR3 DNA: TGTGCCAGCAGCCAAGGTACAGGAAACATTCAGTACTTC
CDR3 protein: CASSQGTGNIQYF

D gene: NA
V gene: TRBV9
J gene: TRBJ1-2
CDR3 length: 15
clone size: few
CDR3 DNA: TGTGCCAGCAGCGCCCCGGGGAACTCTAACTATGGCTACACCTTC
CDR3 protein: CASSAPGNSNYGYTF

D gene: TRBD1
V gene: TRBV18
J gene: TRBJ1-1
CDR3 length: 16
clone size: NA
CDR3 DNA: TGTGCCAGCTCTATTACAGGGGGCCAGATGAACACTGAAGCTTTCTTT
CDR3 protein: CASSITGGQMNTEAFF

D gene: NA
V gene: TRBV9
J gene: TRBJ1-1
CDR3 length: 13
clone size: NA
CDR3 DNA: TGTGCCAGCAGCGTATTCAGGAACACTGAAGCTTTCTTT
CDR3 protein: CASSVFRNTEAFF

D gene: NA
V gene: TRBV2
J gene: TRBJ1-4
CDR3 length: 14
clone size: NA
CDR3 DNA: TGTGCCAGCAGTGAAGCGCGGGGTAATGAAAAACTGTTTTTT
CDR3 protein: CASSEARGNEKLFF

D gene: NA
V gene: TRBV7-2
J gene: TRBJ1-1
CDR3 length: 13
clone size: NA
CDR3 DNA: TGTGCCAGCAGGGCTCAGGGGAACACTGAAGCTTTCTTT
CDR3 protein: CASRAQGNTEAFF

D gene: TRBD1
V gene: TRBV5-6
J gene: TRBJ1-1
CDR3 length: 17
clone size: few
CDR3 DNA: TGTGCCAGCAGCTTGGACCAAACGGGACAGGGGAACACTGAAGCTTTCTTT
CDR3 protein: CASSLDQTGQGNTEAFF

D gene: TRBD1
V gene: TRBV30
J gene: TRBJ1-2
CDR3 length: 13
clone size: NA
CDR3 DNA: TGTGCCTGGAGCGCCGACAGGGACTATGGCTACACCTTC
CDR3 protein: CAWSADRDYGYTF

D gene: NA
V gene: TRBV19
J gene: TRBJ1-1
CDR3 length: 14
clone size: NA
CDR3 DNA: TGTGCCAGTAGTATTGGACAGACGAACACTGAAGCTTTCTTT
CDR3 protein: CASSIGQTNTEAFF

D gene: NA
V gene: TRBV30
J gene: TRBJ1-1
CDR3 length: 13
clone size: NA
CDR3 DNA: TGTGCCTGGAGTGTTGGGCGGAACACTGAAGCTTTCTTT
CDR3 protein: CAWSVGRNTEAFF

D gene: NA
V gene: TRBV7-2
J gene: TRBJ2-7
CDR3 length: 13
clone size: NA
CDR3 DNA: TGTGCCAGCAGCTTAGGGCATCGGGACGAGCAGTACTTC
CDR3 protein: CASSLGHRDEQYF

D gene: NA
V gene: TRBV27
J gene: TRBJ2-5
CDR3 length: 12
clone size: NA
CDR3 DNA: TGTGCCAGCAGGCCGAGCCAAGAGACCCAGTACTTC
CDR3 protein: CASRPSQETQYF

D gene: TRBD2
V gene: TRBV10-3
J gene: TRBJ2-2
CDR3 length: 14
clone size: few
CDR3 DNA: TGTGCCATCCCTAGCGGGGAGAACACCGGGGAGCTGTTTTTT
CDR3 protein: CAIPSGENTGELFF

D gene: TRBD1
V gene: TRBV7-7
J gene: TRBJ2-3
CDR3 length: 15
clone size: NA
CDR3 DNA: TGTGCTAGCAGCCCGGGGACAGGGATCACAGATACGCAGTATTTT
CDR3 protein: CASSPGTGITDTQYF

D gene: NA
V gene: TRBV11-1
J gene: TRBJ2-1
CDR3 length: 16
clone size: NA
CDR3 DNA: TGTGCCAGCAGCTTAGGCGGGGACTCGACCCTCGATGAGCAGTTCTTC
CDR3 protein: CASSLGGDSTLDEQFF

D gene: TRBD1
V gene: TRBV27
J gene: TRBJ1-5
CDR3 length: 15
clone size: once
CDR3 DNA: TGTGCCAGCAGTCCGGGGACAGGAGACAATCAGCCCCAGCATTTT
CDR3 protein: CASSPGTGDNQPQHF